This TCR beta chain originates from a study of T cells in Graves' hyperthyroidism and ophthalmopathy. RNA transcripts yielded amplified TCR beta CDR3 regions. An initial round of RT-PCR targeting the TCR CDR3 relied on the HTBI primer set. TCRdb ran MiXCR on the multiplex PCR reads and lists one entry per CDR3 protein. Here the sample spans roughly 700,000 distinct CDR3 sequences, 30% to 40% being singletons. Lactation, pregnancy, other autoimmune disease or uncontrolled infection led to exclusion of patients. CDR3 length: 16 amino acids. Trimming shortened V by 1 base and J by 4 bases, and 17 bases separated the two germline ends. Per the germline V gene, CDR1 is MGHRA and CDR2 is YSYEKL. This clonotype was seen a handful of times.

Material: blood. The sequence came from a woman aged 35 to 49 with Graves' hyperthyroidism. This chain uses TRBV4-1 with TRBJ2-7; D assignment may be TRBD1 or TRBD2 (5 bases each). The DNA of the CDR3 is TGCGCCAGCAGCCAAGGGCCGGGACCGAGTACGTACGAGCAGTACTTC. This gives the protein CASSQGPGPSTYEQYF.